This TCR beta chain was recovered during a study of CD4+ T cells in melanoma (dated by TCRdb to the early 2020s). For the wider study: Neoantigen-specific CD4+ T cells in human melanoma were investigated in the study.

Preparation of the library involved the immunoSEQ multiplex PCR assay. In its TCRdb copy, this immuneACCESS table keeps in-frame sequences only and misses some clones. Where compared with another copy, unresolved V genes explain less than half of these, and the others have no known cause. Recorded for this sample are about 55,000 clones; 55% to 75% of them occurred a single time. The top ten hold roughly 4.5% of the sample. For this clone: This clone's antigen is unknown. No base quality information exists; no much larger clone differs at one position.

Donors were patients with melanoma. What the work shows at the level of the full study, not this receptor alone: Neoantigen-specific CD4+ T cells in melanoma were reported to have a range of differentiation states. Neoantigen-specific CD4+ T cells were reported to be correlated with the function of CD8+ T cells, macrophages and B cells.

Ends trimmed: V by 4 bases, J by 3 bases; bases unmatched to a gene: 3. Based on the germline V gene, the CDR1 and CDR2 sequences are MGHRA and YSYEKL. The CDR3 spans 16 residues, from the cysteine through the phenylalanine. The sequence is cut down to CDR3 DNA, 48 bases in frame from base 1. Material: tumor tissue. The chain uses TRBV4-1 and TRBJ2-2; 12 nucleotides in the junction match TRBD2. The sequence was collected from a human donor with melanoma. This receptor carries the CDR3 CASSRRLAGDTGELFF. The DNA sequence reads TGCGCCAGCAGCCGCAGACTAGCGGGGGACACCGGGGAGCTGTTTTTT.